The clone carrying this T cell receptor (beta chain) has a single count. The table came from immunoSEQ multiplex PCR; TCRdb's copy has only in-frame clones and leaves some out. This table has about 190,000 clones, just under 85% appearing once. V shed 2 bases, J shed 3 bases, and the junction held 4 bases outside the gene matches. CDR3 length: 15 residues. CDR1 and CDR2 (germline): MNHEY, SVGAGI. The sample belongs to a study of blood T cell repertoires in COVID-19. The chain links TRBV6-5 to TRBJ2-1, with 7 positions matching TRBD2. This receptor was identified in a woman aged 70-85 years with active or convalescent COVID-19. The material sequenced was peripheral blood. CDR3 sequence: CASSYRRGNYNEQFF. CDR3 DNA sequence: TGTGCCAGCAGTTACCGGCGGGGGAACTACAATGAGCAGTTCTTC.